The 4 T cell receptor beta chains listed next were all sequenced from one sample in a study of post-analysis software for immune sequencing data. Notes on the study in general: In patients, TRBV5-6, TRBV5-1 and TRBV20-1 belonged to five or six TRBV segments found more frequently than in controls.

TCR beta cDNA libraries had unique molecular identifiers. Using its own MiXCR run on the PCR reads, TCRdb lists one record per CDR3 protein. In the table there are about 400,000 distinct CDR3 sequences, roughly 38% of which are singletons. No antigens are known for them. The sequencing input was blood. These receptors all come from a girl aged 10 to 17 with multiple sclerosis.

The chain links TRBV12-3 or TRBV12-4 to TRBJ2-2; D is tentatively TRBD1 or TRBD2 (5 bases each). V shed 2 bases and J shed 6 bases, with 16 bases lying between them. This CDR3 has 16 residues. The CDR3 here is CASSLRGPQRPGELFF. Here the CDR3 DNA reads TGTGCCAGCAGTTTAAGGGGACCCCAAAGGCCCGGGGAGCTGTTTTTT.

The J gene is TRBJ2-7, the V gene TRBV6-2 or TRBV6-3, with unresolved D. The end of the DNA is better explained by TRBJ2-5, so the J call may be wrong. This CDR3 spans 13 amino acids. Germline CDR1 is MNHEY and CDR2 is SVGEGT. The CDR3 DNA follows: TGTGCCAGCAGTTACGAGTCTTGGGAGACCCAGTACTTC. It encodes CASSYESWETQYF.

V is TRBV9 and J is TRBJ2-3, with 7 bases fitting TRBD1. The CDR3 is made up of 14 amino acids. The germline V gene has CDR1 SGDLS and CDR2 YYNGEE. V gave up 4 bases and J gave up 1 base; unmatched junction bases: 3. The chain's CDR3 is CASSYDRGTDTQYF. For the CDR3, the DNA is TGTGCCAGCAGCTACGACAGGGGCACAGATACGCAGTATTTT.

The rearrangement uses TRBV7-8 and TRBJ2-5, with D hard to call. This CDR3 has 14 amino acids. Trimming pared 5 bases from V and 2 bases from J, leaving 12 bases between. CDR1 and CDR2 from the germline V gene are SGHVS and FQNEAQ. CDR3 residues: CASSVRGTQETQYF. CDR3 nucleotide sequence: TGTGCCAGCAGCGTGAGAGGAACTCAAGAGACCCAGTACTTC.